This passage covers 15 T cell receptor beta chains from one sample sequenced in a study of T cells in women clearing cervical HPV infection. TCRdb keeps only in-frame clones here, not all; method: immunoSEQ multiplex PCR. This specimen shows tens of thousands of clones; the ten leading clones hold roughly 25%. Sequencing was done on a sample of blood buffy coat. The receptor source for this set is a woman aged 18 to 75 with a cervical HPV16 infection that either progressed to CIN3+ or cleared (not recorded which).

Regarding this clone: The CDR3 end lies 3 residues beyond the end of the read and is filled in from the germline J gene. The V call is TRBV14, the J call TRBJ1-1; D is unresolved. The CDR3 length is 13 residues. Per germline, CDR1 SGHDN and CDR2 FVKESK. CDR3 in amino acids: CASSQTEGIGAFF. The covered CDR3 bases are TGTGCCAGCAGCCAAACGGAGGGTATTGGA. The entire variable domain, with the rest obtained from reference TRBV14 and TRBJ1-1, is as follows: EAGVTQFPSHSVIEKGQTVTLRCDPISGHDNLYWYRRVMGKEIKFLLHFVKESKQDESGMPNNRFLAERTGGTYSTLKVQPAELEDSGVYFCASSQTEGIGAFFGQGTRLTVV.

Of note for this clone: The read halts 3 residues ahead of the CDR3 end, with the missing end drawn from the germline J gene. This chain uses TRBV19 with TRBJ2-7; a possible D gene is TRBD1 (6 bases). V lost 3 bases, J lost 3 bases, and 12 bases lay in between. Germline V gene sequence: CDR1 LNHDA, CDR2 SQIVND (reference sequence). This CDR3 has 14 amino acids. The CDR3 loop reads CASSIGGRVYEQYF. The part of the CDR3 DNA that was read is TGTGCCAGTAGTATTGGGGGCAGAGTCTACGAG.

The chain's CDR3 is CASSIRGARNEQYF. The part of the CDR3 DNA that was read is TGTGCCAGCAGTATTCGAGGGGCTAGGAACGAG. The V and J genes are TRBV2 and TRBJ2-7; TRBD1 or TRBD2 may be the D gene (5 bases each). With the read ending 3 residues before the CDR3 end, the germline J gene is used to fill in that end. The CDR3 sequence is 14 residues long. Germline CDR1 and CDR2: SNHLY and FYNNEI. Between the trimmed V and J ends, which lost 5 bases and 5 bases, there was a span of 16 bases. Variable domain in full (rest from reference TRBV2 and TRBJ2-7): EPEVTQTPSHQVTQMGQEVILRCVPISNHLYFYWYRQILGQKVEFLVSFYNNEISEKSEIFDDQFSVERPDGSNFTLKIRSTKLEDSAMYFCASSIRGARNEQYFGPGTRLTVT.

A word on this clone: The missing CDR3 end, 3 residues past where the read stops, is filled in from the germline J gene. The rearrangement joins TRBV19 to TRBJ1-1; D not resolved. This CDR3 is 12 amino acids long. Germline loops: CDR1 LNHDA, CDR2 SQIVND (reference sequence). V dropped 4 bases and J dropped 5 bases, with 8 bases sitting between them. CDR3 region: CASSSGVTEAFF. The sequenced CDR3 bases are TGTGCCAGTAGTAGCGGCGTGACTGAA.

Concerning this clone: The read ends 3 residues early relative to the CDR3; the germline J gene fills the gap. This chain joins TRBV2 and TRBJ2-7, with D possibly being TRBD1 (5 bases). The CDR3 spans 14 residues. The germline V and J ends were trimmed by 7 bases and 1 base, with 14 bases remaining between them. Germline CDR1 SNHLY, CDR2 FYNNEI. The covered CDR3 bases are TGTGCCAGCATGCCAGGGCGAAATTCCTACGAG. Encoded protein: CASMPGRNSYE. The full CDR3 protein is CASMPGRNSYEQYF.

About this clone itself: An end of the junction differs from the germline gene, which may be a read error. The DNA ends 3 residues before the CDR3 does, and the rest of the CDR3 is filled in from the germline J gene. The chain has TRBV7-7 and TRBJ2-5, with D possibly matching TRBD2 (7 bases). Germline V lookup: CDR1 SSHAT, CDR2 FNYEAQ (reference sequence). The CDR3 runs to 14 residues. The CDR3 loop reads CASSLGRGGETQYF. The covered CDR3 bases are TGTGCTAGCAGCTTAGGGAGGGGGGGAGAGACC.

About this clone itself: The CDR3 end is not reached by the read, which stops 3 residues before it; the germline J gene fills it in. The chain couples TRBV14 to TRBJ2-5, with 9 bases identical to TRBD1. V lost 4 bases, J lost 5 bases, and 5 bases stayed unmatched. CDR1 is SGHDN, CDR2 FVKESK, per germline. This CDR3 has 14 amino acids. The covered CDR3 bases are TGTGCCAGCAGCCGGGACAGGGTACGTGAGACC. This gives the protein CASSRDRVRET. The entire CDR3 is CASSRDRVRETQYF.

As to this clone: The read finishes 3 residues shy of the CDR3 end, and the germline J gene is used to complete it. The rearrangement links TRBV2 to TRBJ2-5; 7 nucleotides align to TRBD1. The germline CDR1 and CDR2 sequences are SNHLY and FYNNEI. Germline trimming cut 9 bases from V and 2 bases from J; bases unmatched to any gene: 6. The CDR3 is 13 residues long. The CDR3 DNA, read in part, is TGTGCCAGTAATATCAGGGGGCAAGAGACC. This translates into CASNIRGQET. The full CDR3 protein reads CASNIRGQETQYF.

The CDR3 loop is CASSPHRLAGATIIQETQYF. The DNA read from the CDR3 is TGTGCCAGCAGCCCCCATAGACTAGCGGGGGCCACAATTATTCAAGAGACC. The chain links TRBV4-2 to TRBJ2-5; 12 nucleotides align to TRBD2. With the read ending 3 residues before the CDR3 end, the germline J gene is used to fill in that end. The J segment lost 2 bases and the V segment lost 4 bases, leaving 17 bases of the junction unmatched. From germline, CDR1 is LGHNA and CDR2 YNFKEQ. The CDR3 length is 20 residues.

Concerning this clone: With the read ending 3 residues before the CDR3 end, the germline J gene is used to fill in that end. The chain combines TRBV20-1 with TRBJ2-7; tentatively, D is TRBD1 (6 bases). Germline V CDR1 and CDR2: DFQATT, SNEGSKA (reference sequence). There are 12 residues in the CDR3. V shed 6 bases and J shed 6 bases, with 15 bases lying between them. Incomplete CDR3 DNA: TGCAGTGCCGAACCGACAGGATTCGAG. As protein: CSAEPTGFE. The CDR3 in its entirety is CSAEPTGFEQYF.

The CDR3 DNA, read in part, is TGTGCCAGCAGCTTGGTGGGCGGGTCGTACAATGAG. This gives the protein CASSLVGGSYNE. The complete CDR3 protein is CASSLVGGSYNEQFF. The chain links TRBV5-4 to TRBJ2-1; the D gene is possibly TRBD2 (5 bases). The observed sequence ends 3 residues before the CDR3 terminus, with the missing tail filled in from the germline J gene. This CDR3 spans 15 amino acids. The V and J ends lost 0 bases and 4 bases respectively, with 11 bases between them. Germline CDR1 SGHNT, CDR2 YYREEE (reference sequence).

In regard to this clone: The read ends 3 residues before the CDR3 terminus; that terminus is restored from the germline J gene. This chain connects TRBV5-1 to TRBJ2-1; TRBD2 is a possible D gene (5 bases). The V end was cut by 2 bases, the J end by 7 bases, with 13 bases between. Per the germline V gene, CDR1 is SGHRS and CDR2 is YFSETQ. This CDR3 has 14 residues. The CDR3 is CASSFPGEINEQFF. The part of the CDR3 DNA that was read is TGCGCCAGCAGCTTCCCCGGGGAGATTAATGAG.

With respect to this clone: The CDR3 is cut off 3 residues early in the read; its end comes from the germline J gene. The chain joins TRBV29-1 to TRBJ1-2; 12 nucleotides align to TRBD1. V shed 6 bases, J shed 4 bases, and the junction held 12 bases outside the gene matches. The CDR3 length is 16 residues. CDR1 and CDR2 (germline): SQVTM, ANQGSEA. The sequenced part of the CDR3 DNA is TGCAGCGTCCCCTCCGGGACAGGGGGCATTGGCTATGGC. Its protein is CSVPSGTGGIGYG. The whole CDR3 sequence is CSVPSGTGGIGYGYTF.

Concerning this clone: Coverage ceases 3 residues before the CDR3 finishes, and the germline J gene fills in the end. The genes are TRBV28 and TRBJ1-6; D is uncertain. This CDR3 has 12 amino acids. The V gene's germline CDR1 is MDHEN and CDR2 SYDVKM. The V and J ends lost 7 bases and 5 bases respectively, with 6 bases between them. CDR3 bases read: TGTGCCAGCATCACAAATAATTCACCC. As protein: CASITNNSP. Given in full, the CDR3 is CASITNNSPLHF.

Concerning this clone: The read terminates 3 residues before the CDR3 end, so the remaining end is supplied by the germline J gene. The chain joins TRBV30 to TRBJ1-1; D not resolved. CDR1 is GTSNPN and CDR2 is SVGIG in the germline V gene (reference sequence). This CDR3 spans 14 amino acids. Trimming cost V 0 bases and J 5 bases, with 13 bases left between them. CDR3 DNA, as far as it was read: TGTGCCTGGAGTGTACTAAGCTTTCGGACTGAA. Its translation is CAWSVLSFRTE. The entire CDR3 protein is CAWSVLSFRTEAFF.